This T cell receptor (beta chain) was sequenced during a study of response to subunit inactivated influenza vaccine. The CDR3 runs 13 residues. Unmatched junction bases numbered 4, after V lost 3 bases and J lost 7 bases. Per germline, CDR1 DFQATT and CDR2 SNEGSKA (reference sequence). In TCRdb, the RT-PCR reads were re-called with MiXCR into one record per CDR3 protein. The sample records about 300,000 distinct CDR3 sequences, 21% being singletons. The sequences come from PBMCs from blood, collected around 22 months after vaccination. The receptor's source is a man between 45 and 75 years old who received an inactivated influenza vaccine. V is TRBV20-1 and J is TRBJ2-7, with TRBD1 matching 12 bases. The CDR3 DNA follows: TGCAGTGCTAGGGGACAGGGGGCGCTTGAGCAGTACTTC. Protein sequence: CSARGQGALEQYF.